The clone carrying this TCR beta chain was recorded a few times. The antigen remains unidentified. Purified naive CD4+ T cells were depleted of CD25+ Tregs. Findings and caveats of the study: Tumor memory CD4+ T cell TCR gene usage clustered with blood and lymph node memory CD4+ cells and lymph node naive CD4+ cells. Whole repertoires were not studied in the larger cohort, only one V-J beta rearrangement.

Trimming removed 7 bases from V and 3 bases from J; junction bases left unmatched: 6. Germline V gene data show CDR1 as MNHNS and CDR2 as SASEGT. The CDR3 is 14 residues long. Full-length variable regions came from constant-region reverse primers plus semi-nested Nested Universal Primer A PCR. TCRdb reprocessed the 5' RACE reads via MiXCR and lists one record per CDR3 protein. This table has 30,000 to 40,000 distinct CDR3 sequences, roughly 25% appearing once. Material: naive CD4+ T cells sorted from a lymph node. Subset reported: naive CD4+ T cells, CD4+CD45RA+CD25-. V gene TRBV6-1 combines with J gene TRBJ2-7, with 10 positions matching TRBD2. The TCR was taken from a female donor with breast cancer. The CDR3 loop is CASIRLAGDYEQYF. CDR3 nucleotides: TGTGCCAGCATAAGGCTAGCGGGAGACTACGAGCAGTACTTC.